This T cell receptor (beta chain) emerged from a study of blood T cell repertoires in COVID-19. V dropped 6 bases and J dropped 7 bases, with 13 bases sitting between them. CDR3 length: 14 amino acids. Per germline, CDR1 SGHAT and CDR2 FQDESV (reference sequence). Original data processing: For nucleated cells, counts were estimated from reference gene primer amplification. The table came from immunoSEQ multiplex PCR; TCRdb's copy has only in-frame clones and leaves some out. V and J calls and clone size are those listed in that table; D and trimming were worked out from the DNA. There are some 320,000 clones in the sample; roughly nine tenths occur only once, and 2% to 3% lies in the top ten. The count of this clone is one.

The rearrangement joins TRBV11-1 to TRBJ1-6, with a weak D call TRBD1 (5 bases). This clonotype was sampled from a man in his 60s who had recovered from COVID-19. What was sequenced was PBMCs or T cells enriched from blood (not recorded which). The CDR3 coding sequence is TGTGCCAGCAGGAGGTCGGACAAAAATTCACCCCTCCACTTT. This translates into CASRRSDKNSPLHF.